Sequencing of this T cell receptor (beta chain) was carried out in a study of Graves' ophthalmopathy and Graves' hyperthyroidism. Researchers took RNA transcripts and amplified TCR beta CDR3 regions from them. HTBI-primed first-round RT-PCR preceded second-round multiplex PCR. TCRdb reprocessed the multiplex PCR reads with MiXCR, giving one entry per CDR3 protein. Of 400,000 to 500,000 distinct CDR3 sequences in the sample, around 21% were seen once. The germline V gene has CDR1 DFQATT and CDR2 SNEGSKA (reference sequence). V was clipped by 8 bases and J by 6 bases, with 23 bases between them. This CDR3 is built from 16 residues. Stable hyperthyroidism meant no ophthalmopathy within 18 months of follow-up.

This sequence originates from a woman under 30 with stable Graves' hyperthyroidism. The sequenced material came from peripheral blood. The V gene is TRBV20-1, the J gene TRBJ1-6, with D uncertain. For the CDR3, the DNA is TGCAGTTCGAGGGTCGTGGTGACTCGGTTTAATTCACCCCTCCACTTT. Translating it yields CSSRVVVTRFNSPLHF.